One and the same sample provided the 22 T cell receptor beta chains below, sequenced in a study of blood T cell repertoires in COVID-19. Only in-frame clones appear in the TCRdb table, and some are missing; sequencing was by immunoSEQ multiplex PCR. The sample includes approximately 150,000 clones, 80% to 90% of them seen just once. Sequences were obtained from peripheral blood. The receptor source for this set is a man between 65 and 85 years old with acute or convalescent COVID-19.

The genes are TRBV5-4 and TRBJ1-1; D is unclear. Germline V gene data show CDR1 as SGHNT and CDR2 as YYREEE (reference sequence). This CDR3 is built from 13 residues. The V end lost 4 bases, the J end lost 7 bases, and 14 bases lay between the germline ends. The CDR3 DNA reads TGTGCCAGCAGCCCAGCAGGACGGGGTGAAGCTTTCTTT. Amino acid sequence: CASSPAGRGEAFF.

The rearrangement links TRBV28 to TRBJ1-5, with TRBD1 matching 8 bases. Germline V lookup: CDR1 MDHEN, CDR2 SYDVKM. The CDR3 consists of 17 residues. V lost 7 bases to trimming and J lost 5 bases; unmatched junction nucleotides: 16. CDR3 coding DNA: TGTGCCAGCACTGAGACAGGGGTAGGTTTAGGGGATCAGCCCCAGCATTTT. Translated: CASTETGVGLGDQPQHF. The full variable domain, rest sourced from reference TRBV28 and TRBJ1-5, is DVKVTQSSRYLVKRTGEKVFLECVQDMDHENMFWYRQDPGLGLRLIYFSYDVKMKEKGDIPEGYSVSREKKERFSLILESASTNQTSMYLCASTETGVGLGDQPQHFGDGTRLSIL.

For the CDR3, the DNA is TGTGCCAGCAGTTCTAACAGGGGGTTGGTGAATCGTCGGAATTCACCCCTCCACTTT. Translated: CASSSNRGLVNRRNSPLHF. The V and J genes are TRBV27 and TRBJ1-6, with TRBD1 matching over 8 bases. The germline V gene has CDR1 MNHEY and CDR2 SMNVEV (reference sequence). The V segment lost 4 bases and the J segment 7 bases; nucleotides outside the gene matches: 18. The CDR3 contains 19 residues.

The rearrangement links TRBV3-1 (or the pseudogene TRBV3-2) to TRBJ2-4; TRBD1 matches 7 bases. CDR1 LGHDT and CDR2 YNNKEL come from the germline V gene (reference sequence). CDR3 length: 16 residues. After removal of 4 bases from V and 0 bases from J, the junction contained 6 bases not matched to a gene. The CDR3 bases are TGTGCCAGCAGCCCAGGGGGAGAACTAGCCAAAAACATTCAGTACTTC. It yields the protein CASSPGGELAKNIQYF.

CDR3 sequence (DNA): TGTGCTAGTGGTTCATCGAGTGGCTACACCTTC. Translating it yields CASGSSSGYTF. The chain uses TRBV12-5 and TRBJ1-2, with no clear D. The CDR3 has 11 residues. Trimming removed 4 bases from V and 7 bases from J, with 7 bases in between. Per germline, CDR1 LGHNT and CDR2 FRNRAP.

The J gene is TRBJ2-1, the V gene TRBV10-3, with D perhaps TRBD1 (8 bases). Germline V lookup: CDR1 ENHRY, CDR2 SYGVKD. V shed 6 bases and J shed 3 bases, with 12 bases lying between them. This CDR3 has 14 residues. CDR3: CAIRTGGDYNEQFF. The CDR3 nucleotides are TGTGCCATCAGAACAGGGGGGGACTACAATGAGCAGTTCTTC.

V and J are TRBV30 and TRBJ2-7; D is possibly TRBD2 (5 bases). Germline assignment: CDR1 GTSNPN and CDR2 SVGIG (reference sequence). This CDR3 has 13 residues. Trimming left V 2 bases short and J 4 bases short, with 12 bases between. As DNA, the CDR3 is TGTGCCTGGAGTCCTAGCCCCTTATACGAGCAGTACTTC. This sequence encodes CAWSPSPLYEQYF.

The chain is built from TRBV29-1 and TRBJ1-1, with 7 bases lining up with TRBD1. Losses at the gene ends were 3 bases for V and 0 bases for J; bases not matched to a gene: 7. Germline loops: CDR1 SQVTM, CDR2 ANQGSEA. The CDR3 contains 15 residues. CDR3 nucleotides: TGCAGCGTTGACGTTCACAGGGGATTGAACACTGAAGCTTTCTTT. This translates into CSVDVHRGLNTEAFF.

The chain links TRBV7-6 to TRBJ2-3; D remains unclear. This CDR3 has 14 residues. In germline, CDR1 is SGHVS, CDR2 FNYEAQ. Trimming took off 3 bases at V and 4 bases at J, with 11 bases between the two ends. CDR3 nucleotides: TGTGCCAGCAGCTTTTCAACAGCCTCAGATACGCAGTATTTT. It specifies CASSFSTASDTQYF.

The chain joins TRBV19 to TRBJ2-1; perhaps TRBD2 as D (5 bases). CDR3 size: 16 residues. Germline V CDR1 and CDR2: LNHDA, SQIVND (reference sequence). The V gene lost 7 bases and the J gene lost 0 bases, with 16 bases spanning the gap. CDR3 sequence: CASNSSPRDSYNEQFF. In nucleotides, the CDR3 is TGTGCCAGTAATTCCTCCCCCCGGGACTCCTACAATGAGCAGTTCTTC.

This chain's CDR3 is CASSLRLAENTGELFF. DNA for the CDR3: TGTGCCAGCAGCTTACGACTAGCGGAAAACACCGGGGAGCTGTTTTTT. The gene calls are TRBV7-6 and TRBJ2-2; 9 nucleotides line up with TRBD2. The CDR3 has 16 residues. With V trimmed by 2 bases and J by 2 bases, 3 bases remained unmatched. The V gene's germline CDR1 is SGHVS and CDR2 FNYEAQ.

The V gene is TRBV14, the J gene TRBJ2-5, with 12 bases that match TRBD2. CDR3 size: 18 residues. Germline CDR1 reads SGHDN; CDR2 reads FVKESK. V shed 1 base, J shed 5 bases, and the junction held 11 bases outside the gene matches. The CDR3 DNA reads TGTGCCAGCAGCCAAGTCCGACTAGCGGGAGTAGTCGGGGAGACCCAGTACTTC. Amino acids: CASSQVRLAGVVGETQYF.

The rearrangement joins TRBV7-8 to TRBJ2-7; D is perhaps TRBD2 (5 bases). This CDR3 has 12 amino acids. V was clipped by 0 bases and J by 7 bases, with 7 bases between them. The germline V gene has CDR1 SGHVS and CDR2 FQNEAQ. The DNA for the CDR3 is TGTGCCAGCAGCTTAGCATCGGGGGAGCAGTACTTC. Protein: CASSLASGEQYF. The whole variable domain, remainder taken from reference TRBV7-8 and TRBJ2-7, is GAGVSQSPRYKVAKRGQDVALRCDPISGHVSLFWYQQALGQGPEFLTYFQNEAQLDKSGLPSDRFFAERPEGSVSTLKIQRTQQEDSAVYLCASSLASGEQYFGPGTRLTVT.

The chain recombines TRBV7-9 with TRBJ2-1, with TRBD2 identical over 14 bases. The CDR3 consists of 16 residues. The germline V gene has CDR1 SEHNR and CDR2 FQNEAQ (reference sequence). After removal of 4 bases from V and 4 bases from J, the junction contained 3 bases not matched to a gene. The DNA for the CDR3 is TGTGCCAGCAGCTCCGGGACTAGCGGGAGTTACAATGAGCAGTTCTTC. Its translation: CASSSGTSGSYNEQFF.

V gene TRBV29-1 combines with J gene TRBJ2-7, with 10 nucleotides matching TRBD2. The CDR3 covers 15 residues. V lost 5 bases and J lost 5; bases outside the gene matches: 12. Germline lookup yields CDR1 SQVTM and CDR2 ANQGSEA. As DNA, the CDR3 is TGCAGCGTTCCCTCTAGCGGGAGTAAGGTCGACGAGCAGTACTTC. Translating gives CSVPSSGSKVDEQYF.

This clone has a handful of counts. This chain links TRBV7-2 with TRBJ2-5, with a possible D match to TRBD2 (5 bases). The CDR3 length is 13 residues. V lost 5 bases, J lost 2 bases, and 9 bases lay in between. Germline values: CDR1 SGHTA, CDR2 FQGNSA. The CDR3, as DNA: TGTGCCAGCAGCGGGAGTCCTCAAGAGACCCAGTACTTC. The encoded protein is CASSGSPQETQYF. The complete variable domain, with remaining parts taken from reference TRBV7-2 and TRBJ2-5, reads GAGVSQSPSNKVTEKGKDVELRCDPISGHTALYWYRQSLGQGLEFLIYFQGNSAPDKSGLPSDRFSAERTGGSVSTLTIQRTQQEDSAVYLCASSGSPQETQYFGPGTRLLVL.

The chain employs TRBV28 and TRBJ1-2, with D possibly being TRBD1 (6 bases). V lost 7 bases, J lost 4 bases, and 10 bases lay in between. The CDR3 runs 12 residues. The germline V gene encodes CDR1 MDHEN and CDR2 SYDVKM. CDR3 DNA: TGTGCCAGCAAAATGGGGGCCTATGGCTACACCTTC. This codes for CASKMGAYGYTF.

CDR3 residues: CASSLGQNTEAFF. CDR3 nucleotides: TGTGCCAGCAGCTTGGGACAGAACACTGAAGCTTTCTTT. J is TRBJ1-1 and V is TRBV11-3; the D gene is possibly TRBD1 (6 bases). Germline V CDR1 and CDR2: SGHNT, YENEEA. V lost 3 bases to trimming and J lost 1 base, with 6 bases between them. This CDR3 has 13 amino acids.

This chain joins TRBV10-3 and TRBJ1-5; D is ambiguous. Trimming pared 3 bases from V and 2 bases from J, leaving 8 bases between. This CDR3 region has 14 residues. Per germline, CDR1 ENHRY and CDR2 SYGVKD. As DNA, the CDR3 is TGTGCCATCAGTGAAGCGTGGGGCAATCAGCCCCAGCATTTT. It yields the protein CAISEAWGNQPQHF.

A note on this clone: This sample includes further DNA sequences coding for the same CDR3. The V gene is TRBV27, the J gene TRBJ2-1; 8 nucleotides match TRBD1. CDR3 length: 16 amino acids. V was clipped by 2 bases and J by 2 bases; unmatched bases: 5. Germline CDR1 is MNHEY and CDR2 is SMNVEV (reference sequence). As DNA, the CDR3 is TGTGCCAGCAGTTTAAGGGGGACAGGAGCCTACAATGAGCAGTTCTTC. Its translation is CASSLRGTGAYNEQFF.

This sequence joins TRBV5-4 and TRBJ2-5, with 7 bases lining up with TRBD1. V trimming: 2 bases; J trimming: 8 bases; junction bases outside the gene matches: 6. This CDR3 comprises 13 residues. The germline CDR1 and CDR2 sequences are SGHNT and YYREEE (reference sequence). CDR3 sequence: CASSLGQERTQYF. The CDR3 coding sequence is TGTGCCAGCAGCTTAGGACAGGAGCGTACCCAGTACTTC.

The chain combines TRBV10-3 with TRBJ2-5; 13 positions match TRBD2. Unmatched junction bases numbered 9, after V lost 6 bases and J lost 2 bases. CDR3 length: 17 residues. Germline V gives CDR1 ENHRY, CDR2 SYGVKD. This CDR3 reads CAIRLGTSGDSQETQYF. CDR3 DNA sequence: TGTGCCATCAGACTCGGGACTAGCGGGGACTCACAAGAGACCCAGTACTTC.